Listed below are T cell receptor beta chains from one sample, sequenced in a study of blood T cell repertoires in COVID-19. Method: immunoSEQ multiplex PCR; TCRdb's copy keeps in-frame clones and lacks some. The repertoire holds 57,000 or so clones, with 65% to 85% as singletons. Sequenced: peripheral blood. These TCRs come from a man aged 70-80 years with active COVID-19. CDR3s include the opening cysteine and the closing phenylalanine or tryptophan. Fields, in order: CDR3 DNA, CDR3 protein, clone size, D gene, V gene, J gene. D genes are given only for firm matches. Clone sizes are given selectively: once, few, many, or a class where the clone is expanded.

CDR3 DNA: TGTGCCAGCAGCTCTGAAACTAGCGGAATGAGGGGTGGGCAGTTCTTC
CDR3 protein: CASSSETSGMRGGQFF
clone size: -
D gene: TRBD2
V gene: TRBV7-2
J gene: TRBJ2-1

CDR3 DNA: TGTGCCAGCAGCTTTAGTGGGACAAGTGGATCACCCCTCCACTTT
CDR3 protein: CASSFSGTSGSPLHF
clone size: -
D gene: -
V gene: TRBV7-2
J gene: TRBJ1-6

CDR3 DNA: TGCGCCAGCAGCCACGCAGGGGGCGCCTACGAGCAGTACTTC
CDR3 protein: CASSHAGGAYEQYF
clone size: -
D gene: TRBD1
V gene: TRBV5-1
J gene: TRBJ2-7

CDR3 DNA: TGTGCCAGCGGGCTTCCAGGAAATGAGCAGTTCTTC
CDR3 protein: CASGLPGNEQFF
clone size: -
D gene: -
V gene: TRBV12-3/TRBV12-4
J gene: TRBJ2-1

CDR3 DNA: TGTGCCAGTAGTACCGGGACAGCTGCCCGGACCCAGTACTTC
CDR3 protein: CASSTGTAARTQYF
clone size: -
D gene: TRBD1
V gene: TRBV19
J gene: TRBJ2-5

CDR3 DNA: TGTGCCAGCAGCTCTACAGGGAGCTACTCCTACGAGCAGTACTTC
CDR3 protein: CASSSTGSYSYEQYF
clone size: -
D gene: -
V gene: TRBV5-4
J gene: TRBJ2-7

CDR3 DNA: TGTGCCAGCAGCTTCCGCAGGGTGAACACTGAAGCTTTCTTT
CDR3 protein: CASSFRRVNTEAFF
clone size: -
D gene: -
V gene: TRBV5-8
J gene: TRBJ1-1

CDR3 DNA: TGTGCCAGCAGTATACTAGCGGGAGGGAATGAGCAGTACTTC
CDR3 protein: CASSILAGGNEQYF
clone size: -
D gene: TRBD2
V gene: TRBV6-5
J gene: TRBJ2-7

CDR3 DNA: TGTGCCAGCAGCCTTCTACCCGCTCTAGCGTCAAATTACAATGAGCAGTTCTTC
CDR3 protein: CASSLLPALASNYNEQFF
clone size: -
D gene: -
V gene: TRBV3-1/TRBV3-2
J gene: TRBJ2-1

CDR3 DNA: TGTGCCAGCAGTAGCGGGAGGGCCGGAGATACGCAGTATTTT
CDR3 protein: CASSSGRAGDTQYF
clone size: -
D gene: TRBD2
V gene: TRBV25-1
J gene: TRBJ2-3

CDR3 DNA: TGTGCCAGCAGCTTAATAGCGGGAGAACAAGAGACCCAGTACTTC
CDR3 protein: CASSLIAGEQETQYF
clone size: once
D gene: TRBD2
V gene: TRBV7-3
J gene: TRBJ2-5

CDR3 DNA: TGTGCCAGCAGCCTAGACTCGGCAGCGGGGGAGACCCAGTACTTC
CDR3 protein: CASSLDSAAGETQYF
clone size: -
D gene: TRBD2
V gene: TRBV9
J gene: TRBJ2-5

CDR3 DNA: TGTGCCAGCAGTCGGGGGCAAGAGACCCAGTACTTC
CDR3 protein: CASSRGQETQYF
clone size: -
D gene: -
V gene: TRBV6-2/TRBV6-3
J gene: TRBJ2-5

CDR3 DNA: TGTGCCAGCAGCTTAGTGGCAGGGAACACTGAAGCTTTCTTT
CDR3 protein: CASSLVAGNTEAFF
clone size: -
D gene: -
V gene: TRBV7-2
J gene: TRBJ1-1

CDR3 DNA: TGTGCCAGCAGCTCCAGGGTGCACGGGGAGCTGTTTTTT
CDR3 protein: CASSSRVHGELFF
clone size: -
D gene: -
V gene: TRBV27
J gene: TRBJ2-2

CDR3 DNA: TGTGCCAGCACCCCACAGAGGGACACCATATATTTT
CDR3 protein: CASTPQRDTIYF
clone size: -
D gene: -
V gene: TRBV6-6
J gene: TRBJ1-3

CDR3 DNA: TGCAGTGCTAGTCCACCGGCTCCGGGCGAGCAGTACTTC
CDR3 protein: CSASPPAPGEQYF
clone size: -
D gene: -
V gene: TRBV20-1
J gene: TRBJ2-7

CDR3 DNA: TGTGCCAGCAGAGAGAGTACAGCAATCAATCAGCCCCAGCATTTT
CDR3 protein: CASRESTAINQPQHF
clone size: -
D gene: -
V gene: TRBV6-5
J gene: TRBJ1-5

CDR3 DNA: TGTGCCAGCAGCCCGGAGGGGAATGAGCAGTTCTTC
CDR3 protein: CASSPEGNEQFF
clone size: -
D gene: -
V gene: TRBV11-2
J gene: TRBJ2-1

CDR3 DNA: TGTGCCTGGAGTGTACATGGCGGGCTAATCAATGAGCAGTTCTTC
CDR3 protein: CAWSVHGGLINEQFF
clone size: -
D gene: -
V gene: TRBV30
J gene: TRBJ2-1

CDR3 DNA: TGTGCCAGCAGCTTGAGACTAGCGGGAGGTCAGGATACGCAGTATTTT
CDR3 protein: CASSLRLAGGQDTQYF
clone size: -
D gene: TRBD2
V gene: TRBV7-3
J gene: TRBJ2-3

CDR3 DNA: TGTGCCAGCACCTATAATAAGGGAGGAGGCTACACCTTC
CDR3 protein: CASTYNKGGGYTF
clone size: -
D gene: -
V gene: TRBV7-9
J gene: TRBJ1-2

CDR3 DNA: TGTGCCAGCAGTTTAGCGGGAGACGTCTCCTACGAGCAGTACTTC
CDR3 protein: CASSLAGDVSYEQYF
clone size: -
D gene: TRBD2
V gene: TRBV6-5
J gene: TRBJ2-7

CDR3 DNA: TGTGCCAGCAAGGCGGGAGCCACCTACAATGAGCAGTTCTTC
CDR3 protein: CASKAGATYNEQFF
clone size: -
D gene: TRBD2
V gene: TRBV2
J gene: TRBJ2-1

CDR3 DNA: TGTGCCAGCAGCCGCTCGGACAGGGGTTCGAACACTGAAGCTTTCTTT
CDR3 protein: CASSRSDRGSNTEAFF
clone size: -
D gene: TRBD1
V gene: TRBV3-1/TRBV3-2
J gene: TRBJ1-1

CDR3 DNA: TGTGCCAGCAGACCCGGGACTACCTACGAGCAGTACTTC
CDR3 protein: CASRPGTTYEQYF
clone size: once
D gene: TRBD2
V gene: TRBV5-6
J gene: TRBJ2-7

CDR3 DNA: TGTGCCAGCAGGGGTTTTGGAGGGTACACTGAAGCTTTCTTT
CDR3 protein: CASRGFGGYTEAFF
clone size: -
D gene: -
V gene: TRBV2
J gene: TRBJ1-1

CDR3 DNA: TGTGCCAGTACCTCCCCTCTAGCCGCCGGGACCTACGAGCAGTACTTC
CDR3 protein: CASTSPLAAGTYEQYF
clone size: -
D gene: -
V gene: TRBV19
J gene: TRBJ2-7

CDR3 DNA: TGTGCTAGCAGCTTAATGGTGGGGTCTAGCGTGAGTGAGCAGTTCTTC
CDR3 protein: CASSLMVGSSVSEQFF
clone size: -
D gene: -
V gene: TRBV7-7
J gene: TRBJ2-1

CDR3 DNA: TGTGCCACCAGCATCAGTAGAGGGCGCGAGCAGTACTTC
CDR3 protein: CATSISRGREQYF
clone size: many
D gene: -
V gene: TRBV15
J gene: TRBJ2-7

CDR3 DNA: TGTGCTAGTGGGAGGGAGTCGGAGACCCAGTACTTC
CDR3 protein: CASGRESETQYF
clone size: few
D gene: -
V gene: TRBV12-5
J gene: TRBJ2-5

CDR3 DNA: TGTGCCAGCTCCCGGGACAGGGGTGCTAACTATGGCTACACCTTC
CDR3 protein: CASSRDRGANYGYTF
clone size: -
D gene: TRBD1
V gene: TRBV18
J gene: TRBJ1-2

CDR3 DNA: TGTGCCAGCTCACCGTCGACAGGGCCCAACTATGGCTACACCTTC
CDR3 protein: CASSPSTGPNYGYTF
clone size: once
D gene: TRBD1
V gene: TRBV18
J gene: TRBJ1-2

CDR3 DNA: TGTGCTAGTGGGGACTACCGGGACAGGGCCTACGAGCAGTACTTC
CDR3 protein: CASGDYRDRAYEQYF
clone size: -
D gene: TRBD1
V gene: TRBV12-5
J gene: TRBJ2-7

CDR3 DNA: TGTGCCAGCAGCCACGGACTAGCGGGATTCTACAATGAGCAGTTCTTC
CDR3 protein: CASSHGLAGFYNEQFF
clone size: -
D gene: TRBD2
V gene: TRBV5-4
J gene: TRBJ2-1

CDR3 DNA: TGTGCCAGCAGCGTCTCCGACAGGGTAGAGGAAAAACTGTTTTTT
CDR3 protein: CASSVSDRVEEKLFF
clone size: -
D gene: TRBD1
V gene: TRBV9
J gene: TRBJ1-4

CDR3 DNA: TGTGCCAGCAGCCAGAACAGAGGGCCAGAGACCCAGTACTTC
CDR3 protein: CASSQNRGPETQYF
clone size: -
D gene: -
V gene: TRBV3-1/TRBV3-2
J gene: TRBJ2-5

CDR3 DNA: TGTGCCAGCAGCAACGCGGGGGCCCTCTCCTACGAGCAGTACTTC
CDR3 protein: CASSNAGALSYEQYF
clone size: few
D gene: -
V gene: TRBV11-2
J gene: TRBJ2-7

CDR3 DNA: TGTGCCAGCTCGGACAGGGGGAGGGCTGAAGCTTTCTTT
CDR3 protein: CASSDRGRAEAFF
clone size: -
D gene: TRBD1
V gene: TRBV6-6
J gene: TRBJ1-1

CDR3 DNA: TGTGCCAGCAGCCCTCCTACCCCCACTGGTACCCAAGAGACCCAGTACTTC
CDR3 protein: CASSPPTPTGTQETQYF
clone size: -
D gene: -
V gene: TRBV3-1/TRBV3-2
J gene: TRBJ2-5

CDR3 DNA: TGTGCCAGCAGCCAAGACCGGGACAGGGGGAATACGCAGTATTTT
CDR3 protein: CASSQDRDRGNTQYF
clone size: few
D gene: TRBD1
V gene: TRBV3-1/TRBV3-2
J gene: TRBJ2-3

CDR3 DNA: TGTGCCAGCAGCATCGGTGGCAGGGACACCGGGGAGCTGTTTTTT
CDR3 protein: CASSIGGRDTGELFF
clone size: -
D gene: -
V gene: TRBV27
J gene: TRBJ2-2

CDR3 DNA: TGTGCCAGCAGCTTAGACGTGCGGGGGGCGCAGTATTTT
CDR3 protein: CASSLDVRGAQYF
clone size: once
D gene: TRBD2
V gene: TRBV7-2
J gene: TRBJ2-3

CDR3 DNA: TGTGCCAGCAGCGCGAACAGGGTAGATGAGCAGTTCTTC
CDR3 protein: CASSANRVDEQFF
clone size: -
D gene: -
V gene: TRBV7-2
J gene: TRBJ2-1